Given below is one T cell receptor beta chain in context. Its antigen is still unknown. The sample comes from a study of blood T cells in healthy people across ages. The CDR3 is 18 amino acids. Germline V gene sequence: CDR1 SGHTA, CDR2 FQGNSA. Germline trimming cut 0 bases from V and 1 base from J; bases unmatched to any gene: 8. Points from the study as a whole: When one million T cells were used, diversity estimates were thought to be underestimates.

A J-beta primer mix and a sample-barcoded 5' primer were used in a second PCR of roughly 6 to 11 cycles. With 12 random nucleotides, a template-switch adaptor tagged each individual cDNA molecule. One entry per CDR3 protein results from TCRdb running MiXCR on the 5' RACE reads. The data contain roughly 1.6 million distinct CDR3 sequences, roughly 32% of them singletons. Each donor had 8.5 to 10 milliliters of peripheral blood drawn. Per individual sample, total RNA of at least 6 micrograms was extracted. The chain combines TRBV7-2 with TRBJ2-1, with TRBD2 matching over 8 bases. Sequenced input: blood. This TCR came from a woman aged 30 to 39 in good health. The CDR3 region has the DNA TGTGCCAGCAGCTTAGCTATAGCGGGGTCCGCTTCCTACAATGAGCAGTTCTTC. Translated, it gives CASSLAIAGSASYNEQFF.